This T cell receptor beta chain was profiled in a study of lymphopenia after photon versus proton radiotherapy (dated by TCRdb to about 2019). With regard to the full study: The study compared the immunological effects of photon versus proton radiation therapy in patients with gastrointestinal tumors who developed high-grade lymphopenia. A cohort of around 21 patients with gastrointestinal tumors who received either photon or proton therapy and subsequently developed lymphopenia was included. The study was designed to characterize how the impact on the immune system differs between the two radiation modalities. Broad study findings and their caveats: Once the lymphocyte count had reached its nadir, the repertoires of photon-treated patients showed oligoclonal expansion, particularly of CD8+ Temra cells, and this expansion drove the decline in diversity. The survival association was examined only in patients who died, and the authors described better survival with proton therapy as a possibility, not as a demonstrated result. Among patients across the cohort who died, overall survival time showed an inverse correlation with a larger post-nadir drop in TCR diversity. During treatment, patients who received photon therapy lost naive T cells and TCR diversity and gained effector/memory populations, whereas patients who received proton therapy remained relatively stable.

The library was produced with the immunoSEQ multiplex PCR assay. T cell repertoires were profiled by deep sequencing of rearranged TCR beta loci, alongside multiparametric flow cytometry. What TCRdb holds here is the immuneACCESS table cut down to in-frame rearrangements. Part of the clones is not present; checked against another copy, under half of the missing clones reflect an unresolved V gene, and the others are unexplained. This sample holds about 24,000 clones; about 80% were observed only once. Under 25% of the sample comes from the top ten. For CDR1 and CDR2, the germline V gene lists SGHTA and FQGNSA. Relative to germline, V is 4 bases shorter and J is 5 bases shorter, with 17 bases between their ends. CDR3 length: 16 amino acids, cysteine to phenylalanine. Only the CDR3 DNA stays, 48 bases, in frame from base 1. Worth noting for this clone: Its antigen is not yet known. Base qualities are missing; no much larger clone stands one base away.

Here the sequenced sample was peripheral blood, taken from a patient treated with photon-based radiotherapy. The V gene is TRBV7-2 and the J gene is TRBJ1-4; TRBD1 is a weak D gene call, 5 bases matching. The TCR sequence derives from a man in his forties with gastric cancer. CDR3 loop: CASSSVPGLSNEKLFF. DNA sequence: TGTGCCAGCAGCTCCGTCCCGGGACTCTCCAATGAAAAACTGTTTTTT.